One T cell receptor (beta chain) is described in this entry. The V and J ends lost 0 bases and 6 bases, in that order; junction bases with no gene match: 13. CDR1 is SGDLS, CDR2 YYNGEE, per germline. The CDR3 is 17 amino acids. The data derive from a study of T cell changes during pregnancy in multiple sclerosis. TCRdb's table, derived via immunoSEQ multiplex PCR, lists solely in-frame clones and lacks some. The table has 98,000 or so clones, approximately 93% seen once. The sample in question was peripheral blood, obtained after pregnancy. The TCR originated in a female donor with multiple sclerosis, enrolled in a pregnancy study. This chain connects TRBV9 to TRBJ2-7; 9 nucleotides line up with TRBD1. The CDR3 sequence is CASSVDTPGTGRVEQYF. In DNA, the CDR3 is TGTGCCAGCAGCGTAGACACCCCCGGGACAGGGCGAGTCGAGCAGTACTTC. The whole variable domain, filled in from reference TRBV9 and TRBJ2-7, reads DSGVTQTPKHLITATGQRVTLRCSPRSGDLSVYWYQQSLDQGLQFLIQYYNGEERAKGNILERFSAQQFPDLHSELNLSSLELGDSALYFCASSVDTPGTGRVEQYFGPGTRLTVT.